Each of the 16 T cell receptor beta chains below was sequenced from the same sample in a study of T cell responses to AZD1222 COVID-19 vaccine. The repertoire was sequenced with immunoSEQ multiplex PCR; TCRdb's copy has only in-frame clones and lacks some. The sample has around 130,000 clones; about nine tenths are singletons. The source was peripheral blood, collected on day 0 of AZD1222 vaccination. The receptors come from an adult in good health.

This clone came up once. The V gene is TRBV18, the J gene TRBJ1-4; 9 nucleotides match TRBD1. The CDR3 consists of 14 residues. Per germline, CDR1 KGHSH and CDR2 LQKENI. The V gene end was trimmed by 3 bases and the J gene end by 6 bases; junction bases not matched to a gene: 2. The CDR3 nucleotides read TGTGCCAGCTCACCCCGGGACAGGGATGAAAAACTGTTTTTT. This gives the protein CASSPRDRDEKLFF.

This clone was detected once. The V and J genes are TRBV28 and TRBJ2-1; 9 nucleotides align to TRBD1. V gave up 5 bases and J gave up 2 bases; unmatched junction bases: 7. The CDR3 is 16 amino acids. The germline V gene encodes CDR1 MDHEN and CDR2 SYDVKM. CDR3 sequence: CASSDRGQGTYNEQFF. The CDR3 DNA reads as TGTGCCAGCAGTGATCGGGGACAGGGAACCTACAATGAGCAGTTCTTC.

The chain uses TRBV27 and TRBJ1-6; D unresolved. Trimming removed 3 bases from V and 9 bases from J, with 12 bases in between. The germline V gene encodes CDR1 MNHEY and CDR2 SMNVEV (reference sequence). The CDR3 loop spans 14 amino acids. The CDR3, as DNA: TGTGCCAGCAGTTTTGGAGGGAGTGGTTCACCCCTCCACTTT. Its translation is CASSFGGSGSPLHF.

This chain links TRBV7-9 with TRBJ1-2, with D perhaps TRBD1 (5 bases). Trimming stripped 8 bases from V and 4 bases from J, with 14 bases between. This CDR3 has 13 amino acids. Germline V lookup: CDR1 SEHNR, CDR2 FQNEAQ (reference sequence). In DNA, the CDR3 is TGTGCCAGCCAGGGCCAGGGCAGCTATGGCTACACCTTC. Protein: CASQGQGSYGYTF.

The chain recombines TRBV6-5 with TRBJ1-5; D gene uncertain. The germline V gene encodes CDR1 MNHEY and CDR2 SVGAGI. V dropped 6 bases and J dropped 4 bases, with 16 bases sitting between them. The CDR3 consists of 15 residues. CDR3 coding DNA: TGTGCCAGCAGCCCCGTTAGGACGGGAAATCAGCCCCAGCATTTT. It codes for CASSPVRTGNQPQHF.

This clone was observed once. The CDR3 reads CASSLKRDLDRATMETQYF. In nucleotides, the CDR3 is TGTGCCAGCAGCTTAAAGAGGGACTTGGACAGGGCAACAATGGAGACCCAGTACTTC. The rearrangement joins TRBV7-3 to TRBJ2-5; 8 positions agree with TRBD1. This CDR3 spans 19 amino acids. Unmatched junction bases numbered 18, after V lost 1 base and J lost 5 bases. CDR1 and CDR2 from the germline V gene are SGHTA and FQGTGA.

V and J are TRBV6-5 and TRBJ1-5, with TRBD1 as a possible D gene (6 bases). This CDR3 is built from 14 residues. V lost 6 bases, J lost 4 bases, and 13 bases lay in between. Germline CDR1 is MNHEY and CDR2 is SVGAGI. The CDR3 is CASRGGRGNQPQHF. The CDR3 DNA is TGTGCCAGCAGAGGGGGGAGGGGAAATCAGCCCCAGCATTTT.

This chain connects TRBV5-6 to TRBJ1-6, with TRBD1 identical over 9 bases. The V gene end was trimmed by 0 bases and the J gene end by 10 bases; junction bases not matched to a gene: 5. Per the germline V gene, CDR1 is SGHDT and CDR2 is YYEEEE. The CDR3 covers 15 residues. The CDR3 protein is CASSLVGQGKSPLHF. CDR3 coding DNA: TGTGCCAGCAGCTTGGTGGGACAGGGAAAATCACCCCTCCACTTT.

This rearrangement joins TRBV10-3 to TRBJ1-5; 9 positions match TRBD1. Germline V lookup: CDR1 ENHRY, CDR2 SYGVKD. The junction had 7 bases not matched to a gene; V was cut back by 6 bases and J by 4 bases. There are 15 residues in the CDR3. The CDR3 sequence: CAISGTGTKNQPQHF. CDR3 in DNA: TGTGCCATCAGCGGGACAGGGACCAAAAATCAGCCCCAGCATTTT.

This chain uses TRBV18 with TRBJ2-5; 9 bases are shared with TRBD2. V was clipped by 6 bases and J by 3 bases; unmatched bases: 8. CDR3 length: 15 amino acids. Germline V CDR1 and CDR2: KGHSH, LQKENI. CDR3 sequence (DNA): TGTGCCAGCTCGATTGTGGGACTAGCTAAAGAGACCCAGTACTTC. The encoded protein is CASSIVGLAKETQYF.

CDR3 amino acids: CASSSSRQGETQYF. As DNA, the CDR3 is TGTGCCAGCAGCTCAAGCCGGCAGGGAGAGACCCAGTACTTC. This chain connects TRBV5-4 to TRBJ2-5; possibly TRBD1 for D (5 bases). This CDR3 has 14 residues. Deletions cut 3 bases from V and 4 bases from J, with 13 bases between. Germline-derived CDR1 and CDR2 are SGHNT and YYREEE (reference sequence). The complete variable domain, with remaining parts taken from reference TRBV5-4 and TRBJ2-5, reads ETGVTQSPTHLIKTRGQQVTLRCSSQSGHNTVSWYQQALGQGPQFIFQYYREEENGRGNFPPRFSGLQFPNYSSELNVNALELDDSALYLCASSSSRQGETQYFGPGTRLLVL.

The chain combines TRBV11-2 with TRBJ2-7; 7 positions agree with TRBD1. Germline-derived CDR1 and CDR2 are SGHAT and FQNNGV. The CDR3 loop spans 16 amino acids. V gave up 5 bases and J gave up 2 bases; unmatched junction bases: 12. The CDR3 here is CASSPLRRQGTYEQYF. The DNA for the CDR3 is TGTGCCAGCAGCCCCTTACGGCGACAGGGTACCTACGAGCAGTACTTC.

V is TRBV2 and J is TRBJ2-5; D gene uncertain. CDR1 is SNHLY and CDR2 is FYNNEI in the germline V gene. This CDR3 is built from 14 residues. Between the trimmed V and J ends, which lost 1 base and 4 bases, there was a span of 10 bases. The CDR3 protein is CASSEGAARETQYF. The CDR3, as DNA: TGTGCCAGCAGTGAAGGGGCAGCCCGAGAGACCCAGTACTTC.

This chain connects TRBV19 to TRBJ1-2, with D uncertain. This CDR3 is built from 13 residues. V lost 4 bases and J lost 2, with 8 bases in between. Germline loops: CDR1 LNHDA, CDR2 SQIVND (reference sequence). CDR3 sequence: CASSTTPNYGYTF. The DNA of the CDR3 is TGTGCCAGTAGTACAACACCGAACTATGGCTACACCTTC.

This clone has more than one count but fewer than ten. CDR3 nucleotides: TGTGCCAGCAGCTGGGCACAGTTCTCTGGAAACACCATATATTTT. Translation: CASSWAQFSGNTIYF. The V call is TRBV5-6, the J call TRBJ1-3, with D unclear. The CDR3 is 15 residues long. Germline V gives CDR1 SGHDT, CDR2 YYEEEE. Trimming took 3 bases from V and 0 from J, leaving 10 bases between them.

V gene TRBV27 combines with J gene TRBJ2-3, with TRBD2 as a possible D gene (5 bases). The CDR3 consists of 11 residues. Trimming took 6 bases from V and 6 from J, leaving 7 bases between them. Per the germline V gene, CDR1 is MNHEY and CDR2 is SMNVEV (reference sequence). The chain's CDR3 is CASRLGDTQYF. The DNA of the CDR3 is TGTGCCAGCAGACTAGGGGATACGCAGTATTTT.